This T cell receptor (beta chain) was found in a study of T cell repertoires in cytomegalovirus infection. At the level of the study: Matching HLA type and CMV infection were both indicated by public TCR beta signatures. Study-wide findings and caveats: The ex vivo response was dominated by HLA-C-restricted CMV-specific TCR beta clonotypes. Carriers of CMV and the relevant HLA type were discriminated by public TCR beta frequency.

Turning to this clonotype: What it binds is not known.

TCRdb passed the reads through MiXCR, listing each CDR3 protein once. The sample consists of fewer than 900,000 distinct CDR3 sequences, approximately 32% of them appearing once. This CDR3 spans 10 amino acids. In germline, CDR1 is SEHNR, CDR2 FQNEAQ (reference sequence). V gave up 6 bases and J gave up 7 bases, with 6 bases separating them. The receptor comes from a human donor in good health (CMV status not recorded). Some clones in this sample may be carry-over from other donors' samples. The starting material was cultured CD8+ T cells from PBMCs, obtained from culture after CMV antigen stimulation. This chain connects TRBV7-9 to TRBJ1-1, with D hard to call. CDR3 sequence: CASRLIEAFF. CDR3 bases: TGTGCCAGCAGGCTGATTGAAGCTTTCTTT.